This note documents a single T cell receptor beta chain sequence. PCR was performed using 60 Vbeta and 13 Jbeta primers. Some clones are missing from TCRdb's copy, which holds only in-frame ones; the method was immunoSEQ multiplex PCR. The table has roughly 250,000 clones, about 83% seen once. The data derive from a study of cytomegalovirus exposure and HLA in healthy donors. Germline values: CDR1 SGDLS, CDR2 YYNGEE. CDR3 length: 17 amino acids. Trimming at V came to 0 bases and at J to 8 bases, leaving 13 bases not matched to a gene. The specimen was PBMCs. The TCR sequence derives from a woman aged 40 to 50 in good health and CMV-seropositive. The chain links TRBV9 to TRBJ2-1, with TRBD2 identical over 8 bases. The CDR3 region is CASSVAQGLDLVDEQFF. As DNA, the CDR3 is TGTGCCAGCAGCGTAGCCCAGGGACTAGATCTCGTCGATGAGCAGTTCTTC.